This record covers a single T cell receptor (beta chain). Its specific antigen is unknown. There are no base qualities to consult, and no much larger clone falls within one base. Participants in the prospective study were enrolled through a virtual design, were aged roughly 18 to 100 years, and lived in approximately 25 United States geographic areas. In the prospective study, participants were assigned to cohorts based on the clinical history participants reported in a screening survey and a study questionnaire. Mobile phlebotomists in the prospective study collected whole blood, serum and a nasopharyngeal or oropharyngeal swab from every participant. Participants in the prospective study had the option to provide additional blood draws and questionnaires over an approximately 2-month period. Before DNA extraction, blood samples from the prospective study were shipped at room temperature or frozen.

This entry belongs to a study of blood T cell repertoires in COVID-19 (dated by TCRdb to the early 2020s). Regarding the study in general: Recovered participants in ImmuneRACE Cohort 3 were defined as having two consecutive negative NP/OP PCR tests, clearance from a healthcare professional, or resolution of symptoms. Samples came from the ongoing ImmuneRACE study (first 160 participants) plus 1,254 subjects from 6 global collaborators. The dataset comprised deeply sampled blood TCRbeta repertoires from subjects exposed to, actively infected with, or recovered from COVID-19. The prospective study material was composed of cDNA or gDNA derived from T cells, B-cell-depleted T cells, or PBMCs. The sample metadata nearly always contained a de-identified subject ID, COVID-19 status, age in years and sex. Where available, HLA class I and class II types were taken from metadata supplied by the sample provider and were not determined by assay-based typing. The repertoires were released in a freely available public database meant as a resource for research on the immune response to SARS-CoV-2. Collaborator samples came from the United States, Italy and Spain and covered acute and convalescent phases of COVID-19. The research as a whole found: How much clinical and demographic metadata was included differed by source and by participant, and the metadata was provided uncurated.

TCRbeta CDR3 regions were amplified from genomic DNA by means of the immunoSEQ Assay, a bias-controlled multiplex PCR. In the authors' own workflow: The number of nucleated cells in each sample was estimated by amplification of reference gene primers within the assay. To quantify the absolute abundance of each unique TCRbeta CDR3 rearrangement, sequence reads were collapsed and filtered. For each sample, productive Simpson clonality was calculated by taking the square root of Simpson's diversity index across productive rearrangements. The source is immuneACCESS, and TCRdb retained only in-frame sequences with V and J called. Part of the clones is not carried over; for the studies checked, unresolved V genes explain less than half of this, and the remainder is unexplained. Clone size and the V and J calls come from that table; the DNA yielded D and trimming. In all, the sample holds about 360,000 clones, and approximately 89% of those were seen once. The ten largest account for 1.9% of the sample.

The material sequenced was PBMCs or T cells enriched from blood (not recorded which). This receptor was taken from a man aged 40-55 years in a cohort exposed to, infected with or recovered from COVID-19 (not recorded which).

In nucleotides, the sequence is TGTGCTAGTGGTTTAGGACAGGGGTCCTACAATGAGCAGTTCTTC. Translated, it reads CASGLGQGSYNEQFF. The V gene is TRBV12-5 and the J gene is TRBJ2-1, with 9 central nucleotides matching TRBD1. CDR3 length: 15 amino acids, cysteine to phenylalanine. The sequence is cut down to CDR3 DNA, 45 bases in frame from base 1. According to the germline V gene, CDR1 reads LGHNT and CDR2 reads FRNRAP. V is pruned by 3 bases and J by 1 base, leaving 1 base of the junction without a gene match.